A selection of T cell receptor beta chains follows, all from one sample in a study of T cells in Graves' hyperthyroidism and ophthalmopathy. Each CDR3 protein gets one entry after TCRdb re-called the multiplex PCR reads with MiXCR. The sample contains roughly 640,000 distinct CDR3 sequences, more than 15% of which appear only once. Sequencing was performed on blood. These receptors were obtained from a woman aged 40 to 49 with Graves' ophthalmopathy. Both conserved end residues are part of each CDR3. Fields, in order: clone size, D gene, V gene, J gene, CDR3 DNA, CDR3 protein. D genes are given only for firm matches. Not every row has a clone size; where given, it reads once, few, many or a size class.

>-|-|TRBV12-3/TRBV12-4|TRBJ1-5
TGTGCCAGCAGTCCCTCCGGGGGGCGCCATCAGCCCCAGCATTTT
CASSPSGGRHQPQHF
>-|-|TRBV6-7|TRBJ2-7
TGTGCCAGCAGTTACCTATCAGTGGGACGCTACGAGCAGTACTTC
CASSYLSVGRYEQYF
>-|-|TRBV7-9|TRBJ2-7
TGTGCCAGCAGCTTAGGAGTTTTGGGGGGCCGGCACGAGCAGTACTTC
CASSLGVLGGRHEQYF
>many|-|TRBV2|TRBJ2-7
TGTGCCAGCAGTGAACTAATCAGGGCCAGCGAGCAGTACTTC
CASSELIRASEQYF
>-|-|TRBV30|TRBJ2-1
TGTGCCTGGAGTGTTAAAGGGAAATGGTCTGATGAGCAGTTCTTC
CAWSVKGKWSDEQFF
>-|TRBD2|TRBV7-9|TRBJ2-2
TGTGCCAGCAGCTGGGGGGGTTCTAGCGGGAGCATCACCGGGGAGCTGTTTTTT
CASSWGGSSGSITGELFF
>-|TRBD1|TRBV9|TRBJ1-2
TGTGCCAGCAGCGTAGATGGGACAGGCCTTAACTATGGCTACACCTTC
CASSVDGTGLNYGYTF
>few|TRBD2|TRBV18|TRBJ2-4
TGTGCCAGCTCACCCTCAGCGGGGGGGATAAACATTCAGTACTTC
CASSPSAGGINIQYF
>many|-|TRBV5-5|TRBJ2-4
TGTGCCAGCAGCAGACAGAGTGAGCTTCAACTGACCAAAAACATTCAGTACTTC
CASSRQSELQLTKNIQYF
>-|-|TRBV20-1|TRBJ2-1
TGCAGTGCTAGAGAGGGGTTTACAGATGGGCAGTTCTTC
CSAREGFTDGQFF